Here is one TCR beta chain with its context. Antigen specificity is unknown. The data were produced by immunoSEQ multiplex PCR, yet TCRdb's version contains in-frame clones alone and is incomplete. This table holds roughly 100,000 clones, approximately 86% found once. This specimen comes from a study of OX40 agonist ivuxolimab in advanced cancers. Study in general: Having had anti-PD-1, anti-PD-L1 or anti-CTLA-4 therapy before was allowed, and about 40% had some. Findings of the study overall: At doses 0.1 to 3.0 mg/kg, CD4+ and CD8+ clones expanded. The study did not work out the antigen specificity of the expanded peripheral T cells.

Germline V gene data show CDR1 as MDHEN and CDR2 as SYDVKM. With 6 bases clipped from V and 1 base from J, the junction kept 6 bases outside the gene matches. This CDR3 has 16 amino acids. This chain uses TRBV28 with TRBJ2-5; 12 bases are shared with TRBD2. The sequencing used CD4+ or CD8+ T cells sorted from blood, collected in a trial of the OX40 agonist ivuxolimab. This TCR came from an adult with an advanced solid tumor such as melanoma, head and neck, liver or kidney cancer. Here the CDR3 DNA reads TGTGCCAGCAGCCTACTAGCGGGAGGCACCCAAGAGACCCAGTACTTC. Its protein is CASSLLAGGTQETQYF.